This passage covers 32 T cell receptor beta chains from one sample sequenced in a study of T cells in Graves' hyperthyroidism and ophthalmopathy. It was RNA transcripts that yielded the amplified TCR beta CDR3 regions. TCR CDR3 regions were first amplified by RT-PCR with HTBI primers. TCRdb re-derived calls from the multiplex PCR reads in MiXCR, one entry per CDR3 protein. The repertoire holds under 350,000 distinct CDR3 sequences, less than 30% seen once, with 25% to 30% in the top ten. The specimen was blood. The receptors stem from a man aged 40-50 years with Graves' hyperthyroidism that later progressed to Graves' ophthalmopathy.

This clonotype was recorded many times. The chain recombines TRBV30 with TRBJ1-1; a weak D match, TRBD1 (5 bases). The CDR3 contains 13 residues. V was shortened by 5 bases and J by 7 bases, with 17 bases between the two germline ends. The germline gives CDR1 GTSNPN, CDR2 SVGIG (reference sequence). The CDR3 is CAWQPGRRSEAFF. CDR3 nucleotide sequence: TGTGCCTGGCAGCCGGGACGGCGGAGTGAAGCTTTCTTT. Based on the CDR3 plus reference TRBV30 and TRBJ1-1, the full variable domain is SQTIHQWPATLVQPVGSPLSLECTVEGTSNPNLYWYRQAAGRGLQLLFYSVGIGQISSEVPQNLSASRPQDRQFILSSKKLLLSDSGFYLCAWQPGRRSEAFFGQGTRLTVV.

This clonotype was counted a few times. This chain connects TRBV28 to TRBJ2-5; D gene ambiguous. Trimming shortened V by 5 bases and J by 4 bases, and 11 bases separated the two germline ends. This CDR3 has 13 amino acids. Germline CDR1 reads MDHEN; CDR2 reads SYDVKM. CDR3 in amino acids: CASSQPATETQYF. Written as DNA, the CDR3 is TGTGCCAGCAGTCAACCGGCTACAGAGACCCAGTACTTC.

This clonotype was seen many times. The chain uses TRBV10-3 and TRBJ2-7; tentatively, D is TRBD1 (6 bases). Germline V lookup: CDR1 ENHRY, CDR2 SYGVKD. This CDR3 is 14 amino acids long. V was trimmed by 3 bases and J by 5 bases, leaving 14 bases between them. The DNA of the CDR3 is TGTGCCATCAGTGAAAGGGGGAAGATGGACGAGCAGTACTTC. It encodes CAISERGKMDEQYF.

J is TRBJ1-5 and V is TRBV6-5; D unclear. This CDR3 is 13 amino acids long. Per the germline V gene, CDR1 is MNHEY and CDR2 is SVGAGI. Trimming took 1 base from V and 2 from J, leaving 3 bases between them. The CDR3 DNA sequence: TGTGCCAGCAGTTACTTACGCAATCAGCCCCAGCATTTT. This codes for CASSYLRNQPQHF.

This clonotype was found many times. V and J are TRBV6-5 and TRBJ1-5; perhaps TRBD1 as D (6 bases). The CDR3 extends over 15 amino acids. CDR1 MNHEY and CDR2 SVGAGI come from the germline V gene. Between the trimmed V and J ends, which lost 0 bases and 5 bases, there was a span of 11 bases. DNA of the CDR3: TGTGCCAGCAGTTACTCTGGACAGAAGTATCAGCCCCAGCATTTT. Its translation is CASSYSGQKYQPQHF.

This clonotype was recorded many times. J is TRBJ1-5 and V is TRBV10-1; TRBD1 is a possible D gene (5 bases). The ends were cut back, 7 bases at V and 0 bases at J, with 22 bases in the middle. The CDR3 length is 18 residues. Germline values: CDR1 WNHNN, CDR2 SYGVQD (reference sequence). CDR3 sequence: CASNTKGFRVTSNQPQHF. DNA for the CDR3: TGCGCCAGCAACACAAAGGGGTTTCGGGTTACTAGCAATCAGCCCCAGCATTTT.

The chain recombines TRBV19 with TRBJ2-7, with 12 bases lining up with TRBD2. Germline loops: CDR1 LNHDA, CDR2 SQIVND (reference sequence). V lost 4 bases and J lost 6; bases outside the gene matches: 4. This CDR3 contains 14 residues. Here the CDR3 DNA reads TGTGCCAGTAGTAATCTACTAGCGGGAGGCGAGCAGTACTTC. Translating gives CASSNLLAGGEQYF.

The chain is built from TRBV6-5 and TRBJ2-7; 9 bases match TRBD1. Unmatched junction bases numbered 6, after V lost 4 bases and J lost 2 bases. This CDR3 is built from 15 residues. CDR1 MNHEY and CDR2 SVGAGI come from the germline V gene. CDR3 amino acids: CASSFHGQGTYEQYF. The CDR3 DNA reads as TGTGCCAGCAGTTTCCATGGACAGGGGACCTACGAGCAGTACTTC.

This clonotype was seen a handful of times. The V call is TRBV20-1, the J call TRBJ2-7; the D gene is possibly TRBD2 (6 bases). Germline lookup yields CDR1 DFQATT and CDR2 SNEGSKA (reference sequence). V was trimmed by 5 bases and J by 2 bases, leaving 7 bases between them. CDR3 size: 11 residues. CDR3 coding DNA: TGCAGTGCTGAGCGGGCCTACGAGCAGTACTTC. Its protein product is CSAERAYEQYF.

This clonotype has a count of ten or more. V is TRBV9 and J is TRBJ2-7; 8 bases agree with TRBD2. There are 18 residues in the CDR3. Losses at the gene ends were 0 bases for V and 0 bases for J; bases not matched to a gene: 11. CDR1 SGDLS and CDR2 YYNGEE come from the germline V gene. Here the CDR3 reads CASSVAPQATSGSYEQYF. CDR3 nucleotide sequence: TGTGCCAGCAGCGTAGCCCCCCAGGCAACTAGCGGCTCCTACGAGCAGTACTTC.

This clonotype was counted at least ten times. The V call is TRBV29-1, the J call TRBJ1-1; D is undetermined. Germline V lookup: CDR1 SQVTM, CDR2 ANQGSEA. The CDR3 contains 13 residues. V was trimmed by 5 bases and J by 3 bases, leaving 13 bases between them. The CDR3 DNA sequence: TGCAGCGTTCGAGCTGAGGGTGACACTGAAGCTTTCTTT. This translates into CSVRAEGDTEAFF. Combining the CDR3 with reference TRBV29-1 and TRBJ1-1 gives the whole variable domain SAVISQKPSRDICQRGTSLTIQCQVDSQVTMMFWYRQQPGQSLTLIATANQGSEATYESGFVIDKFPISRPNLTFSTLTVSNMSPEDSSIYLCSVRAEGDTEAFFGQGTRLTVV.

This clonotype has at least ten counts. The gene calls are TRBV19 and TRBJ2-7; 11 nucleotides align to TRBD2. The junction had 5 bases not matched to a gene; V was cut back by 7 bases and J by 3 bases. The CDR3 consists of 14 residues. Germline CDR1 reads LNHDA; CDR2 reads SQIVND (reference sequence). The CDR3 protein is CASTLGTSGYEQYF. In DNA form, the CDR3 reads TGTGCCAGTACCTTGGGGACTAGCGGCTACGAGCAGTACTTC.

This clonotype was observed at least ten times. This chain uses TRBV28 with TRBJ1-1; tentatively, D is TRBD1 (6 bases). Looked up from germline, CDR1 is MDHEN and CDR2 is SYDVKM. The CDR3 extends over 14 amino acids. V was shortened by 6 bases and J by 2 bases, with 13 bases between the two germline ends. The CDR3 DNA sequence: TGTGCCAGCAGATCTACAGGGCCCAACACTGAAGCTTTCTTT. Amino acids: CASRSTGPNTEAFF.

The table lists this clonotype with a few counts. The chain links TRBV4-2 to TRBJ2-2, with 11 bases aligning to TRBD2. V was clipped by 1 base and J by 0 bases; unmatched bases: 4. The germline V gene has CDR1 LGHNA and CDR2 YNFKEQ. This CDR3 contains 18 residues. CDR3 nucleotide sequence: TGTGCCAGCAGCCAAGTGGGACTAGCGGTCGCGAACACCGGGGAGCTGTTTTTT. This codes for CASSQVGLAVANTGELFF.

This clonotype was recorded at least ten times. The rearrangement joins TRBV20-1 to TRBJ1-5; 8 bases fit TRBD1. Germline V gene sequence: CDR1 DFQATT, CDR2 SNEGSKA (reference sequence). The CDR3 runs to 14 residues. V shed 6 bases and J 7 bases; nucleotides not matched to a gene: 11. CDR3 residues: CSATTGVYSQPQHF. Here the CDR3 DNA reads TGCAGTGCCACGACAGGGGTGTACAGCCAGCCCCAGCATTTT.

This clonotype occurred many times. The chain's CDR3 is CASSLESGAQETQYF. CDR3 coding DNA: TGTGCCAGCAGCTTAGAGAGCGGGGCTCAAGAGACCCAGTACTTC. This chain joins TRBV11-3 and TRBJ2-5; the match to TRBD2 covers 7 bases. This CDR3 is built from 15 residues. V dropped 0 bases and J dropped 2; count of bases not matched to a gene: 3. Germline V gene sequence: CDR1 SGHNT, CDR2 YENEEA. Supplemented by reference TRBV11-3 and TRBJ2-5, the full variable domain reads EAGVVQSPRYKIIEKKQPVAFWCNPISGHNTLYWYLQNLGQGPELLIRYENEEAVDDSQLPKDRFSAERLKGVDSTLKIQPAELGDSAVYLCASSLESGAQETQYFGPGTRLLVL.

There are many counts of this clonotype. The chain couples TRBV7-3 to TRBJ2-4, with a tentative D call TRBD1 (7 bases). CDR3 length: 14 residues. Looked up from germline, CDR1 is SGHTA and CDR2 is FQGTGA. V shed 2 bases and J shed 5 bases, with 10 bases lying between them. Here the CDR3 DNA reads TGTGCCAGCAGCTTAGGAGGGGGCCAAAACATTCAGTACTTC. It yields the protein CASSLGGGQNIQYF.

This clonotype came up many times. One end of the junction varies from germline; a read error may be responsible. This sequence joins TRBV11-3 and TRBJ2-5, with unresolved D. In germline, CDR1 is SGHNT, CDR2 YENEEA. This CDR3 is 15 amino acids long. The CDR3: CASNLGSGNQETQYF. In DNA, the CDR3 is TGTGCCAGCAACTTAGGATCCGGTAACCAAGAGACCCAGTACTTC.

This clonotype was recorded at least ten times. In nucleotides, the CDR3 is TGCGCCAGCAGCCTCCTCCGGGACACCCATGACTATGGCTACACCTTC. Translating it yields CASSLLRDTHDYGYTF. The gene calls are TRBV5-1 and TRBJ1-2, with D perhaps TRBD1 (6 bases). V was cut by 4 bases and J by 3 bases, with 19 bases left in between. The V gene's germline CDR1 is SGHRS and CDR2 YFSETQ. The CDR3 consists of 16 residues.

At least ten counts were recorded for this clonotype. The CDR3 nucleotides are TGTGCCAGCAGTTACTCTCTAGGACTAGCAGTGAACACCGGGGAGCTGTTTTTT. Translated, it gives CASSYSLGLAVNTGELFF. J is TRBJ2-2 and V is TRBV6-2 or TRBV6-3; TRBD2 matches 8 bases. The CDR3 runs to 18 residues. Looked up from germline, CDR1 is MNHEY and CDR2 is SVGEGT. V lost 0 bases to trimming and J lost 1 base; unmatched junction nucleotides: 7.

At least ten counts were recorded for this clonotype. The chain recombines TRBV20-1 with TRBJ2-5; 7 nucleotides align to TRBD2. Trimming removed 7 bases from V and 4 bases from J; junction bases left unmatched: 6. Germline V gives CDR1 DFQATT, CDR2 SNEGSKA (reference sequence). The CDR3 is made up of 12 amino acids. Written as DNA, the CDR3 is TGCAGTGGGTCGTGGGGGGGAGAGACCCAGTACTTC. Translation: CSGSWGGETQYF.

This clonotype was detected many times. The V gene is TRBV29-1, the J gene TRBJ1-1; 8 bases match TRBD1. The CDR3 runs to 12 residues. The ends lost 6 bases at V and 1 base at J; junction bases unmatched: 1. Germline V gene data show CDR1 as SQVTM and CDR2 as ANQGSEA. CDR3 in DNA: TGCAGCGTAGGGACAGGGAACACTGAAGCTTTCTTT. This gives the protein CSVGTGNTEAFF.

This sequence joins TRBV20-1 and TRBJ2-2, with a tentative D call TRBD2 (6 bases). This CDR3 has 15 residues. CDR1 is DFQATT, CDR2 SNEGSKA, per germline (reference sequence). The germline V and J ends were trimmed by 3 bases and 4 bases, with 15 bases remaining between them. The CDR3, as DNA: TGCAGTGCTAGGGACGGGGGAGACAGCACCGGGGAGCTGTTTTTT. Amino acids: CSARDGGDSTGELFF.

The J gene is TRBJ2-7, the V gene TRBV6-1, with TRBD1 matching over 7 bases. V lost 5 bases and J lost 6; bases outside the gene matches: 7. There are 13 residues in the CDR3. Germline CDR1 MNHNS, CDR2 SASEGT. The chain's CDR3 is CASSTNTGAEQYF. The CDR3 DNA follows: TGTGCCAGCAGTACAAATACAGGGGCCGAGCAGTACTTC.

The table lists this clonotype with many counts. The chain is built from TRBV5-1 and TRBJ1-1; D gene ambiguous. The CDR3 runs 14 residues. Looked up from germline, CDR1 is SGHRS and CDR2 is YFSETQ. V was clipped by 0 bases and J by 1 base, with 7 bases between them. The CDR3 DNA is TGCGCCAGCAGCTTGGATTCGGGGAACACTGAAGCTTTCTTT. Translated: CASSLDSGNTEAFF.

This clonotype was observed at least ten times. The J gene is TRBJ2-7, the V gene TRBV28; tentative D call: TRBD1 (6 bases). Trimming cost V 6 bases and J 6 bases, with 18 bases left between them. The CDR3 runs to 14 residues. Germline assignment: CDR1 MDHEN and CDR2 SYDVKM. In DNA, the CDR3 is TGTGCCAGCAGCCCAACAGGGTTCTGGAGCGAGCAGTACTTC. Its translation: CASSPTGFWSEQYF.

V gene TRBV27 combines with J gene TRBJ1-2; D might be TRBD1 (6 bases). The CDR3 extends over 16 amino acids. Trimming cost V 5 bases and J 4 bases, with 20 bases left between them. CDR1 MNHEY and CDR2 SMNVEV come from the germline V gene (reference sequence). CDR3 sequence reads: CASSPQWRTDVYGYTF. For the CDR3, the DNA is TGTGCCAGCAGTCCCCAGTGGAGGACAGACGTCTATGGCTACACCTTC.

The CDR3 bases are TGCAGTGCTAGAGACCCGGGGGCCGCCTACGAGCAGTACTTC. Translating gives CSARDPGAAYEQYF. The rearrangement links TRBV20-1 to TRBJ2-7; D could derive from TRBD1 or TRBD2 (6 bases each). From germline, CDR1 is DFQATT and CDR2 SNEGSKA (reference sequence). CDR3 length: 14 residues. Trimming took off 0 bases at V and 2 bases at J, with 11 bases between the two ends.

A few counts support this clonotype. The chain carries TRBV3-1 and TRBJ2-5, with 8 bases matching TRBD2. This CDR3 is built from 16 residues. Germline V lookup: CDR1 LGHDT, CDR2 YNNKEL (reference sequence). Trimming at V came to 4 bases and at J to 5 bases, leaving 12 bases not matched to a gene. Here the CDR3 DNA reads TGTGCCAGCAGCCTAAAAACCGGCAGCGGGAGTGAGACCCAGTACTTC. Protein product: CASSLKTGSGSETQYF.

This clonotype was recorded at least ten times. V usage is TRBV28 and J usage is TRBJ1-2; D gene unclear. The germline V gene encodes CDR1 MDHEN and CDR2 SYDVKM. The CDR3 extends over 14 amino acids. V shed 8 bases and J shed 2 bases, with 15 bases lying between them. Here the CDR3 DNA reads TGTGCCAGCGAATTGGCCCGTCAGAACTATGGCTACACCTTC. Protein product: CASELARQNYGYTF.

This clonotype was recorded many times. The chain joins TRBV5-1 to TRBJ2-2; 10 bases agree with TRBD2. The CDR3 length is 16 residues. With 4 bases clipped from V and 0 bases from J, the junction kept 3 bases outside the gene matches. Germline values: CDR1 SGHRS, CDR2 YFSETQ. DNA for the CDR3: TGCGCCAGCAGCGCAGGACTAGCGGCGAACACCGGGGAGCTGTTTTTT. Translating gives CASSAGLAANTGELFF. Filled out from reference TRBV5-1 and TRBJ2-2, the complete variable domain reads KAGVTQTPRYLIKTRGQQVTLSCSPISGHRSVSWYQQTPGQGLQFLFEYFSETQRNKGNFPGRFSGRQFSNSRSEMNVSTLELGDSALYLCASSAGLAANTGELFFGEGSRLTVL.

The rearrangement joins TRBV6-5 to TRBJ1-1; 10 nucleotides align to TRBD1. CDR3 length equals 16 residues. V was clipped by 2 bases and J by 1 base; unmatched bases: 4. CDR1 is MNHEY, CDR2 SVGAGI, per germline. The CDR3 DNA reads as TGTGCCAGCAGTTACCCGGGGACAGGGGAGAACACTGAAGCTTTCTTT. Translating gives CASSYPGTGENTEAFF.